The 12 T cell receptor beta chains below all came from one sample that was sequenced in a study of T cell responses to AZD1222 COVID-19 vaccine. Data came from immunoSEQ multiplex PCR; TCRdb stores just in-frame clones and leaves some out. The sample yields over 150,000 clones, around nine tenths seen once. This material consisted of peripheral blood, taken on day 0 of AZD1222 vaccination. These receptors were collected from an adult in good health.

CDR3 nucleotides: TGTGCCAGCAGTCAATCCTTGACTGGAAACACCATATATTTT. This codes for CASSQSLTGNTIYF. The chain joins TRBV25-1 to TRBJ1-3; D ambiguous. The V gene's germline CDR1 is MGHDK and CDR2 SYGVNS. V was cut by 5 bases and J by 2 bases, with 10 bases left in between. The CDR3 extends over 14 amino acids.

V gene TRBV4-2 combines with J gene TRBJ1-4; D might be TRBD1 (6 bases). CDR1 and CDR2 (germline): LGHNA, YNFKEQ. Trimming took 0 bases from V and 6 from J, leaving 17 bases between them. This CDR3 is built from 17 residues. DNA for the CDR3: TGTGCCAGCAGCCAAGACCGAGGTGGGGGGCTTGATGAAAAACTGTTTTTT. Translated, it gives CASSQDRGGGLDEKLFF.

This clone was seen just once. The same CDR3 can be traced to other DNA sequences in this sample. The chain uses TRBV12-3 or TRBV12-4 and TRBJ2-7; D unresolved. CDR3 length: 12 amino acids. V shed 6 bases and J shed 1 base, with 7 bases lying between them. The CDR3 loop reads CASSPGSYEQYF. The DNA for the CDR3 is TGTGCCAGCAGCCCCGGTTCCTACGAGCAGTACTTC.

V usage is TRBV5-1 and J usage is TRBJ1-5; TRBD1 matches at 8 bases. The CDR3 spans 15 residues. CDR1 is SGHRS and CDR2 is YFSETQ in the germline V gene. Trimming cost V 0 bases and J 8 bases; bases outside gene matches: 7. The CDR3 loop is CASSLATGQAEPQHF. The CDR3 DNA is TGCGCCAGCAGCTTGGCGACGGGACAGGCAGAGCCCCAGCATTTT.

This chain connects TRBV2 to TRBJ2-7; TRBD1 agrees at 7 bases. Germline V lookup: CDR1 SNHLY, CDR2 FYNNEI. J lost 4 bases, V lost 7 bases, and 4 bases had no gene match. This CDR3 has 12 amino acids. The CDR3 spells CASIGGDYEQYF. The CDR3 region has the DNA TGTGCCAGCATAGGGGGCGATTACGAGCAGTACTTC.

The chain is built from TRBV18 and TRBJ1-2; D ambiguous. From germline, CDR1 is KGHSH and CDR2 LQKENI. Trimming took off 0 bases at V and 3 bases at J, with 17 bases between the two ends. This CDR3 comprises 17 residues. The CDR3 reads CASSPPQPRGSDYGYTF. CDR3 nucleotide sequence: TGTGCCAGCTCACCACCGCAACCCCGAGGGAGCGACTATGGCTACACCTTC.

V and J are TRBV3-1 (or the pseudogene TRBV3-2) and TRBJ1-2; D not certain. Germline V gene sequence: CDR1 LGHDT, CDR2 YNNKEL (reference sequence). V was cut by 0 bases and J by 8 bases, with 10 bases left in between. This CDR3 comprises 13 residues. CDR3 sequence: CASSQEAGSGYTF. CDR3 sequence (DNA): TGTGCCAGCAGCCAAGAAGCGGGGAGCGGCTACACCTTC.

The chain carries TRBV27 and TRBJ2-3; no clear D gene. V dropped 4 bases and J dropped 2 bases, with 10 bases sitting between them. Germline lookup yields CDR1 MNHEY and CDR2 SMNVEV (reference sequence). This CDR3 has 14 amino acids. This CDR3 is CASSSMQPTDTQYF. The CDR3 DNA follows: TGTGCCAGCAGTTCCATGCAGCCCACAGATACGCAGTATTTT.

The chain couples TRBV2 to TRBJ1-4, with 9 bases identical to TRBD1. Germline V CDR1 and CDR2: SNHLY, FYNNEI. V dropped 5 bases and J dropped 8; count of bases not matched to a gene: 3. This CDR3 has 13 amino acids. CDR3 sequence (DNA): TGTGCCAGCAGTCGGGACAGGGAAGAAAAACTGTTTTTT. Translated: CASSRDREEKLFF.

The CDR3 bases are TGCGCCAGCAGCCAACGGACTAGCGGGGACTACAATGAGCAGTTCTTC. This translates into CASSQRTSGDYNEQFF. The V call is TRBV4-3, the J call TRBJ2-1, with 12 nucleotides matching TRBD2. This CDR3 is built from 16 residues. From germline, CDR1 is LGHNA and CDR2 YSLEER. J gave up 3 bases and V 2 bases, and 2 bases lay outside the gene matches.

The CDR3 loop reads CASSQEGRVFNEQFF. Here the CDR3 DNA reads TGTGCCAGCAGCCAAGAGGGACGGGTTTTCAATGAGCAGTTCTTC. The chain uses TRBV3-1 (or the pseudogene TRBV3-2) and TRBJ2-1, with D perhaps being TRBD1 or TRBD2 (5 bases each). The CDR3 consists of 15 residues. The germline V and J ends were trimmed by 0 bases and 6 bases, with 12 bases remaining between them. Germline-derived CDR1 and CDR2 are LGHDT and YNNKEL (reference sequence).

The genes are TRBV11-2 and TRBJ2-3; TRBD1 aligns across 10 bases. The CDR3 is made up of 16 amino acids. CDR1 is SGHAT, CDR2 FQNNGV, per germline. V was pared by 1 base and J by 3 bases, with 4 bases of the junction left unmatched. In DNA, the CDR3 is TGTGCCAGCAGCTTAGGACAGGGGGCGCGGACAGATACGCAGTATTTT. Protein: CASSLGQGARTDTQYF.